A single count supports the clone carrying this T cell receptor (beta chain). This sample was taken from a study of blood T cell repertoires in COVID-19. In the source study's methods: Reference gene primer amplification in the assay estimated nucleated cell counts. The assay was immunoSEQ multiplex PCR, and TCRdb's table has in-frame clones only and misses some. For V, J and clone size, that table is used; D and trimming come from the DNA. In the table there are some 320,000 clones, over 90% of which are singletons. The CDR3 consists of 15 residues. Germline trimming cut 0 bases from V and 3 bases from J; bases unmatched to any gene: 2. Germline-derived CDR1 and CDR2 are LGHNA and YSLEER.

The specimen was PBMCs or T cells enriched from blood (not recorded which). This receptor was taken from a woman under 40 who had been exposed to COVID-19. This sequence joins TRBV4-3 and TRBJ1-1, with 9 bases fitting TRBD1. CDR3 nucleotides: TGCGCCAGCAGCCAAGAGGGACAGGGTCACACTGAAGCTTTCTTT. As protein: CASSQEGQGHTEAFF.